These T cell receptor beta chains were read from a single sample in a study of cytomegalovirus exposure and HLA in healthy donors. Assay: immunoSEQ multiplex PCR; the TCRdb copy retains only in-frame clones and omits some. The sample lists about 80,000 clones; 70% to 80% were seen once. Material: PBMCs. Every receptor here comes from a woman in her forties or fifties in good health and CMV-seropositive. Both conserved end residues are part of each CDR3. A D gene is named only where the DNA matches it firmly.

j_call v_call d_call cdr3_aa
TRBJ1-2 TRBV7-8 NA CASSDRGNYGYTF
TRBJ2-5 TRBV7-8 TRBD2 CASSLARTSGGLETQYF
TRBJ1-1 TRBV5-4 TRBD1 CASSRAGGGTDAFF
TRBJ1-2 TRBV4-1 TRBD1 CASSEGTGNNYGYTF
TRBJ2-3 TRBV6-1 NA CASARQDYSTDTQYF
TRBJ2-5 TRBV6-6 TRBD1 CATKPPGQHQETQYF
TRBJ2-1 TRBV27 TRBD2 CASSLASGINEQFF
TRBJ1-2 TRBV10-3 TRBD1 CAISEGQAINYGYTF
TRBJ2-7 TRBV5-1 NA CASSPRLESEQYF
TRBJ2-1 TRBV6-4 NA CASKNLPGGRDEQFF
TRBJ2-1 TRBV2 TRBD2 CASSGGGRGLAGQSSYNEQFF
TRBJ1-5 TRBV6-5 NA CASRQGGNQPQHF
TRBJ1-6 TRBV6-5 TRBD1 CASSLDRGGSPLHF
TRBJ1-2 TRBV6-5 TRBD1 CASMDRVYGYTF
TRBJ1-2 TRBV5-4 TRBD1 CASSRTGRANYGYTF
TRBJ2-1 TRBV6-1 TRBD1 CASGTGWVNEQFF
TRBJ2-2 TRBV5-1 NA CASSLSQGTGELFF
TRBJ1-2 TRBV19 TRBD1 CASSITGGDYGYTF
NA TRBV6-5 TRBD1 CASSSTGASSYEQYF
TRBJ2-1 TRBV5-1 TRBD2 CASSLGGGGRFEQFF
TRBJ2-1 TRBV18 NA CASSPPSRDSYNEQFF
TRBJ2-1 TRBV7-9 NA CASSLGGGRSSYNEQFF
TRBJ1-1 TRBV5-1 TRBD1 CASSKRTGNTEAFF
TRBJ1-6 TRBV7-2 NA CASSLGPAGLNSPLHF
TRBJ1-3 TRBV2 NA CASSTGSGNTIYF
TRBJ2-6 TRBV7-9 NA CASSFFLSGANVLTF
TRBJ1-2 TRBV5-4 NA CASSQQTVTNYGYTF
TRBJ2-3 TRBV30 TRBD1 CAWSGTGPSTDTQYF
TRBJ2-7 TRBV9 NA CASSVGIDRNSYEQYF
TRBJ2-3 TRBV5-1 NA CASSLQPTDTQYF
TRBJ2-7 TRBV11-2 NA CASSLSDQGRQYF
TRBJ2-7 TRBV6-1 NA CASTPGRAGSLEQYF
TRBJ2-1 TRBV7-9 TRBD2 CASSTGLAGDGNEQFF
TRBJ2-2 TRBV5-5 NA CASSSTLPIIGELFF
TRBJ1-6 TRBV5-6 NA CASSLDSGQGVYPLHF
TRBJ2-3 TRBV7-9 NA CSSSLAGDTQYF
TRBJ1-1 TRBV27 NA CASSLSPFTSMNTEAFF
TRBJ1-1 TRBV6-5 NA CASSYQGIPEAFF
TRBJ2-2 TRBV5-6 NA CASSLRQGNGELFF
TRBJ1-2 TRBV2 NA CASSPSGGYGYTF
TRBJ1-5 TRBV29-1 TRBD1 CSVVGTASGSNQPQHF
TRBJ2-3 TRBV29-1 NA CSVADTQYF
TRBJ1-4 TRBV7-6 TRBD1 CASSRTGQGEKLFF
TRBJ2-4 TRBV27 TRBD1 CASSRQGLAKNIQYF
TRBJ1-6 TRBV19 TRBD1 CASSIGTGTSPLHF